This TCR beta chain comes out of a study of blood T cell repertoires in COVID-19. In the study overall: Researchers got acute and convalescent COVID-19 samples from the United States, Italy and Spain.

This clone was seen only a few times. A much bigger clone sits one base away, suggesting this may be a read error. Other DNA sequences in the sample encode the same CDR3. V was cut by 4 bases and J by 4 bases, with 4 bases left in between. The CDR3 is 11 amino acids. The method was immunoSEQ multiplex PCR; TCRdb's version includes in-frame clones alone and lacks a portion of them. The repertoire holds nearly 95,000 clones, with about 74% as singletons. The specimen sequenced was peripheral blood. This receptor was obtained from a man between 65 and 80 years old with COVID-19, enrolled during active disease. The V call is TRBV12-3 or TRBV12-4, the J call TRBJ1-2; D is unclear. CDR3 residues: CASSSGYGYTF. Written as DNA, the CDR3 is TGTGCCAGCAGTTCGGGCTATGGCTACACCTTC.